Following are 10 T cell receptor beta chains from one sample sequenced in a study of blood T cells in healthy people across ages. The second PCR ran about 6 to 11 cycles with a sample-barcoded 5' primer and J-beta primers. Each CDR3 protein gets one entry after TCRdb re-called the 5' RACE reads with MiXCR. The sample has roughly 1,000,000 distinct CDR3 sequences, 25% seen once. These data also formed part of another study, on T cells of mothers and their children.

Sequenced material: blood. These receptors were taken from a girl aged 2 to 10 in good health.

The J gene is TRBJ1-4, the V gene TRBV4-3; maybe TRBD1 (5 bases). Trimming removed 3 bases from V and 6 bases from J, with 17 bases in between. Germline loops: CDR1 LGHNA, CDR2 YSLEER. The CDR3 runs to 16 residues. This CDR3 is CASSQDRPPGDEKLFF. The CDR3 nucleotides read TGCGCCAGCAGCCAGGATCGACCCCCGGGGGATGAAAAACTGTTTTTT.

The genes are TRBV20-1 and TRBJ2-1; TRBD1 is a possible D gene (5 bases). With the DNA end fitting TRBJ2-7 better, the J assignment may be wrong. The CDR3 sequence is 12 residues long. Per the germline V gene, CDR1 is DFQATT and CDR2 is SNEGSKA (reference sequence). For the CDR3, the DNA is TGCAGTGCTGAAAGGGGAAGTTACGAGCAGTACTTC. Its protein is CSAERGSYEQYF.

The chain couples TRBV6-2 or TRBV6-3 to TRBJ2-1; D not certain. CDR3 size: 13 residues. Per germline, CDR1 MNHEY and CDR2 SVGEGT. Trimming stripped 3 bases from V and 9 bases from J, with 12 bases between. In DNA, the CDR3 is TGTGCCAGCAGTTATTGGCCTAGAGGTGAGCAGTTCTTC. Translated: CASSYWPRGEQFF.

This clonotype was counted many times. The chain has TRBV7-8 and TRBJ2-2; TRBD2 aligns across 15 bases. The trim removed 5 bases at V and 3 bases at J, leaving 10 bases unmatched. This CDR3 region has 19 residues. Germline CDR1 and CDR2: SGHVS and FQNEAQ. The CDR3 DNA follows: TGTGCCAGCAGCCCGAGGACTAGCGGGAGGGCCCTCGACACCGGGGAGCTGTTTTTT. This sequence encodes CASSPRTSGRALDTGELFF. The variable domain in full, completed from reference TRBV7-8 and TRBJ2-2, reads GAGVSQSPRYKVAKRGQDVALRCDPISGHVSLFWYQQALGQGPEFLTYFQNEAQLDKSGLPSDRFFAERPEGSVSTLKIQRTQQEDSAVYLCASSPRTSGRALDTGELFFGEGSRLTVL.

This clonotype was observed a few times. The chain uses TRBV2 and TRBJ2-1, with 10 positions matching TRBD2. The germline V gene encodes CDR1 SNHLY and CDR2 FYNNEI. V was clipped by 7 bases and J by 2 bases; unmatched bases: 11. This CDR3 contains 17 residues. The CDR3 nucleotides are TGTGCCAGCACCCCTTCACTAGCGGGATACGCCTACAATGAGCAGTTCTTC. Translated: CASTPSLAGYAYNEQFF.

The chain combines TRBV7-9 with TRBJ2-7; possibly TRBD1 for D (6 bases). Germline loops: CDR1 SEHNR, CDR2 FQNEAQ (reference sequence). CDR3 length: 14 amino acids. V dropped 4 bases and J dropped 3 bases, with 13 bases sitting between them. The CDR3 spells CASSWTKQGYEQYF. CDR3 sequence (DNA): TGTGCCAGCAGCTGGACGAAACAGGGCTACGAGCAGTACTTC.

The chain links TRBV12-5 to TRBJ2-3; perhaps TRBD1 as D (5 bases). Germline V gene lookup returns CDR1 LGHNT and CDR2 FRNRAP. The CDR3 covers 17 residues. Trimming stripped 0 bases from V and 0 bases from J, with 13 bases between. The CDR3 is CASGLVLGLISTDTQYF. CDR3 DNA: TGTGCTAGTGGTTTGGTACTGGGGCTGATTAGCACAGATACGCAGTATTTT.

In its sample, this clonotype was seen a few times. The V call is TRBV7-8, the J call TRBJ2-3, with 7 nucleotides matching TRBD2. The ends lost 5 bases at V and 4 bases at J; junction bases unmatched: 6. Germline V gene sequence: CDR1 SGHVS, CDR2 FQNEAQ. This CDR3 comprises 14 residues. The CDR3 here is CASSPLGGADTQYF. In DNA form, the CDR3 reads TGTGCCAGCAGCCCGCTGGGGGGGGCAGATACGCAGTATTTT.

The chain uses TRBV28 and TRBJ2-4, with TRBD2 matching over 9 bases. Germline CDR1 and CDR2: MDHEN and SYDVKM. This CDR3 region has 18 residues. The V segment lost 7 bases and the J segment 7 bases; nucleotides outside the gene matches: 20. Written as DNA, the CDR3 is TGTGCCAGCACCACCAGAGTAGCGGGAGCCCGAGAGCCTAACATTCAGTACTTC. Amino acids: CASTTRVAGAREPNIQYF.

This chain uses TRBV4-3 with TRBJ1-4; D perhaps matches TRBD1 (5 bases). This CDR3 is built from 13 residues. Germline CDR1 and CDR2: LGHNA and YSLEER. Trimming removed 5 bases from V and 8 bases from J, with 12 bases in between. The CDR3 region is CASSEGVWEKLFF. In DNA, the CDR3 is TGCGCCAGCAGCGAAGGGGTATGGGAAAAACTGTTTTTT.